This T cell receptor (beta chain) emerged from a study of T cells of healthy individuals. Each CDR3 protein gets one entry after TCRdb re-called the 5' RACE reads with MiXCR. The repertoire has 85,000 to 100,000 distinct CDR3 sequences, 17% of them found once; the top ten carry approximately 5.7%. Trimming cost V 3 bases and J 7 bases; bases outside gene matches: 19. CDR1 is SGHKS and CDR2 is YYEKEE in the germline V gene (reference sequence). The CDR3 extends over 18 amino acids. The chain uses TRBV5-5 and TRBJ2-1, with 7 bases matching TRBD2. The receptor was derived from a human donor in good health. The DNA of the CDR3 is TGTGCCAGCAGCTCTGCGGGAAAGCGGGGAGAGCCGGGAAATGAGCAGTTCTTC. This sequence encodes CASSSAGKRGEPGNEQFF.